This T cell receptor (beta chain) is drawn from a study of blood T cell repertoires in COVID-19 (dated by TCRdb to about 2020). For the study in its entirety: Collaborator samples came from the United States, Italy and Spain and covered acute and convalescent phases of COVID-19. The prospective study material was composed of cDNA or gDNA derived from T cells, B-cell-depleted T cells, or PBMCs. Deeply sampled blood TCRbeta repertoires from subjects exposed to, actively infected with, or recovered from COVID-19 were included in the dataset. The repertoires were made available in a free public database intended to serve as a resource for research on the immune response to SARS-CoV-2. The samples were drawn from two sources: the first 160 participants of the ongoing ImmuneRACE study, and some 1,300 subjects contributed by 6 global collaborators. Nearly every sample came with metadata listing a de-identified subject ID, COVID-19 status, age in years and sex. Where available, HLA class I and class II types were taken from metadata supplied by the sample provider and were not determined by assay-based typing. Paper-wide results and their limitations: Clinical and demographic metadata were provided uncurated, with the amount varying by source and participant.

As regards this clone: Which antigen it targets is not known. The input lacks base qualities; no much larger clone sits a single base away.

Each collaborating institution followed its own protocols to collect whole blood in K2EDTA tubes. For TCRbeta analysis, collaborators shipped samples in one of three forms: frozen whole blood, isolated PBMCs, or DNA extracted from either of those sample types. The immunoSEQ Assay, a bias-controlled multiplex PCR, was used to amplify TCRbeta CDR3 regions from genomic DNA. The original pipeline was this. Within the assay, amplification of reference gene primers was used to estimate how many nucleated cells each sample contained. To quantify the absolute abundance of each unique TCRbeta CDR3 rearrangement, sequence reads were collapsed and filtered. For each sample, productive Simpson clonality was calculated as the square root of Simpson's diversity index across productive rearrangements. What TCRdb holds here is the immuneACCESS table cut down to in-frame rearrangements. Part of the clones is not present; checked against another copy, under half of the missing clones reflect an unresolved V gene, and the others are unexplained. V, J and clone size were drawn from that table, and D and trimming were deduced from the DNA. This sample lists tens of thousands of clones; 68% were detected once. The ten most abundant clones make up just under 9% of the sample.

V and J lose 0 bases and 5 bases, and a span of 11 bases separates them. The CDR3 holds 14 amino acids from the cysteine to the phenylalanine. Just the 42-base CDR3 DNA is kept, in frame starting at base 1. The CDR1 and CDR2 encoded by the germline V gene are SGDLS and YYNGEE. Sequenced: peripheral blood. The V and J genes are TRBV9 and TRBJ2-5; TRBD1 is a weak D gene call, 5 bases matching. The sequence was obtained from a woman in her seventies with acute or convalescent COVID-19. The nucleotide sequence is given as TGTGCCAGCAGCGTAGCTTTGGGGCTGGAGACCCAGTACTTC. The resulting protein is CASSVALGLETQYF.